This TCR beta chain is from a study of blood T cells in healthy people across ages. Whole-study findings and limits: Older age coincided with a roughly linear decline in TCR beta diversity per million T cells.

A second PCR of about 6 to 11 cycles used a sample-barcoded 5' primer and a J-beta primer mix. TCRdb re-called the 5' RACE reads through MiXCR, storing one row per CDR3 protein. The data hold some 730,000 distinct CDR3 sequences, with about 20% observed a single time. This clonotype has a handful of counts. Its antigen is unidentified. The CDR3 consists of 17 residues. V was trimmed by 0 bases and J by 2 bases, leaving 11 bases between them. Germline values: CDR1 LGHDT, CDR2 YNNKEL (reference sequence). Input material: blood. The clonotype was recovered from a man aged 65-85 years in good health. The chain combines TRBV3-1 with TRBJ1-6; D gene unclear. CDR3 loop: CASSQDRVIPYNSPLHF. The DNA for the CDR3 is TGTGCCAGCAGCCAAGATCGGGTTATTCCCTATAATTCACCCCTCCACTTT.